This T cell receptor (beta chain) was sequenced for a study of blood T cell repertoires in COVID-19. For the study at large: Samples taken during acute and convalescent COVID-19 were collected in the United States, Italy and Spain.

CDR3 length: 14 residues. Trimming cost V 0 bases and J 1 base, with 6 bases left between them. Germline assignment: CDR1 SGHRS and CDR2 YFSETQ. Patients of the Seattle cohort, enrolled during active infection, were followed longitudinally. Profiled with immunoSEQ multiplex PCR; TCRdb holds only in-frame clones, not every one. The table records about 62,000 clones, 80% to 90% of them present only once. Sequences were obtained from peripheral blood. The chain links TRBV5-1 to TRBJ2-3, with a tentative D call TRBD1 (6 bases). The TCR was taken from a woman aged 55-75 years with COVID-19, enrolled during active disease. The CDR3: CASSLDRGTDTQYF. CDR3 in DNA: TGCGCCAGCAGCTTGGACAGGGGCACAGATACGCAGTATTTT. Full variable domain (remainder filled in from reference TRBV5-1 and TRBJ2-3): KAGVTQTPRYLIKTRGQQVTLSCSPISGHRSVSWYQQTPGQGLQFLFEYFSETQRNKGNFPGRFSGRQFSNSRSEMNVSTLELGDSALYLCASSLDRGTDTQYFGPGTRLTVL.